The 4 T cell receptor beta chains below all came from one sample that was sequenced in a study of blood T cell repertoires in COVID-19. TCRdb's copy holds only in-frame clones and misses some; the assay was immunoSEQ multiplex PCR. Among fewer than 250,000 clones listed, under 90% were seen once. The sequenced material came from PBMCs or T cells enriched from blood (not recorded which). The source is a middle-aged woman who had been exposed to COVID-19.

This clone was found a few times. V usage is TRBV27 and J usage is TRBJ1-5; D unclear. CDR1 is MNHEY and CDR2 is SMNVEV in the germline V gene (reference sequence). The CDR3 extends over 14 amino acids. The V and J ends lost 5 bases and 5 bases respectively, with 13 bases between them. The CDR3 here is CASSPSTTYQPQHF. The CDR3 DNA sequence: TGTGCCAGCAGTCCATCCACGACTTATCAGCCCCAGCATTTT.

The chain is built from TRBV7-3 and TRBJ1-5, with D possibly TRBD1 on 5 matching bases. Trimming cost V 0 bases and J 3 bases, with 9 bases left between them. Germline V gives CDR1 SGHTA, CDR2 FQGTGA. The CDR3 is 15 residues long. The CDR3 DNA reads TGTGCCAGCAGCTTAACCGGGGGGATCAATCAGCCCCAGCATTTT. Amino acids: CASSLTGGINQPQHF.

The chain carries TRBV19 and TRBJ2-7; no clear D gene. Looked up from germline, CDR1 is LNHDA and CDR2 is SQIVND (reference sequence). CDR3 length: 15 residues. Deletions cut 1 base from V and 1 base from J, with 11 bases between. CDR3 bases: TGTGCCAGTAGTATAGCCCGTAGTCGATCCTACGAGCAGTACTTC. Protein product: CASSIARSRSYEQYF.

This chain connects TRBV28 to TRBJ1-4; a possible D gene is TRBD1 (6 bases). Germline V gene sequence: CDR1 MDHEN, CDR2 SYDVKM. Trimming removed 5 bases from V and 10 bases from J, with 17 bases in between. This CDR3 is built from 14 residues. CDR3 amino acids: CASSRQAISGKLFF. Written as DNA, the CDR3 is TGTGCCAGCAGTCGACAGGCCATCAGTGGAAAACTGTTTTTT.